These T cell receptor beta chains were read from a single sample in a study of blood T cell repertoires in COVID-19. This table comes from immunoSEQ multiplex PCR, and its TCRdb copy is limited to in-frame clones, with some not included. The table has approximately 280,000 clones, approximately 84% seen once. Sequenced sample: peripheral blood. These TCRs come from a woman under 40 who had recovered from COVID-19. The CDR3 runs from the conserved cysteine through the conserved F or W. Each record gives: V gene, D gene, clone size, J gene, CDR3 protein. The D gene is left open where the match is weak. The size of a clone is reported for some rows only, either as once, few or many, or as a class for expanded clones.

v_gene: TRBV3-1/TRBV3-2; d_gene: -; abundance: -; j_gene: TRBJ2-1; CDR3aa: CASSQEGQWSEQFF
v_gene: TRBV11-2; d_gene: TRBD2; abundance: -; j_gene: TRBJ2-1; CDR3aa: CASSLVTSGGAYEQFF
v_gene: TRBV4-1; d_gene: TRBD1; abundance: -; j_gene: TRBJ1-3; CDR3aa: CASSQDDRGGNTIYF
v_gene: TRBV28; d_gene: -; abundance: -; j_gene: TRBJ1-1; CDR3aa: CASSLQGEAFF
v_gene: TRBV7-2; d_gene: -; abundance: -; j_gene: TRBJ1-1; CDR3aa: CASSFAGQPEAFF
v_gene: TRBV7-2; d_gene: -; abundance: -; j_gene: TRBJ2-7; CDR3aa: CASSLGLSYEQYF
v_gene: TRBV10-1; d_gene: -; abundance: -; j_gene: TRBJ2-3; CDR3aa: CASESSGTDTQYF
v_gene: TRBV19; d_gene: -; abundance: -; j_gene: TRBJ2-2; CDR3aa: CASTAGTLNTGELFF
v_gene: TRBV7-9; d_gene: TRBD1; abundance: -; j_gene: TRBJ2-3; CDR3aa: CAGSGQATDTQYF
v_gene: TRBV6-6; d_gene: -; abundance: few; j_gene: TRBJ1-1; CDR3aa: CASQAGNTPEAFF
v_gene: TRBV3-1/TRBV3-2; d_gene: -; abundance: few; j_gene: TRBJ1-5; CDR3aa: CASSQDYNQPQHF
v_gene: TRBV5-4; d_gene: -; abundance: -; j_gene: TRBJ2-7; CDR3aa: CASSFDSSYEQYF
v_gene: TRBV6-2/TRBV6-3; d_gene: -; abundance: -; j_gene: TRBJ2-3; CDR3aa: CASSWNGGEADTQYF
v_gene: TRBV27; d_gene: -; abundance: -; j_gene: TRBJ2-7; CDR3aa: CASSSPTGPYEQYF
v_gene: TRBV2; d_gene: TRBD1; abundance: -; j_gene: TRBJ2-1; CDR3aa: CASSTDRQGVNEQFF
v_gene: TRBV3-1/TRBV3-2; d_gene: -; abundance: -; j_gene: TRBJ2-7; CDR3aa: CASSQVIDPYEQYF
v_gene: TRBV11-2; d_gene: -; abundance: -; j_gene: TRBJ1-1; CDR3aa: CASSLGGHAEAFF
v_gene: TRBV28; d_gene: TRBD2; abundance: -; j_gene: TRBJ2-3; CDR3aa: CASSLFQGGSLIRDTQYF
v_gene: TRBV18; d_gene: -; abundance: -; j_gene: TRBJ1-3; CDR3aa: CASSPKGDTIYF
v_gene: TRBV6-6; d_gene: TRBD2; abundance: -; j_gene: TRBJ2-3; CDR3aa: CASRPAGSGGAKSF
v_gene: TRBV3-1/TRBV3-2; d_gene: -; abundance: -; j_gene: TRBJ1-2; CDR3aa: CASSRGQGAGNYGYTF
v_gene: TRBV2; d_gene: TRBD2; abundance: -; j_gene: TRBJ2-1; CDR3aa: CASSLQGGDYNEQFF
v_gene: TRBV9; d_gene: TRBD1; abundance: -; j_gene: TRBJ1-1; CDR3aa: CASSVGDRATEAFF